The clone carrying this T cell receptor (beta chain) has just a few counts. This sample stems from a study of CD8+CD57+ T cells in acquired aplastic anemia. At the level of the study: On average, sorted CD4+ and CD8+ cells gave around 3.3 ug of DNA.

Genomic DNA provided the template from which TCR beta VDJ and CDR3 profiles were obtained. MiXCR, run by TCRdb on the reads, gives a single entry per CDR3 protein. Of approximately 270,000 distinct CDR3 sequences listed, approximately 55% are singletons. The CDR3 length is 16 residues. CDR1 is KGHSH, CDR2 LQKENI, per germline. V shed 3 bases and J shed 2 bases, with 11 bases lying between them. This TCR derives from a human donor with severe aplastic anemia or a healthy control (not recorded which). The rearrangement joins TRBV18 to TRBJ2-6; D might be TRBD1 (6 bases). Source material: sorted CD4+, CD8+, or CD8+CD57+ T cells (not recorded which) from PBMCs. The CDR3 coding sequence is TGTGCCAGCTCACCGACTGGGGGCACTGGGGCCAACGTCCTGACTTTC. Translating it yields CASSPTGGTGANVLTF. Full variable domain (missing parts from reference TRBV18 and TRBJ2-6): NAGVMQNPRHLVRRRGQEARLRCSPMKGHSHVYWYRQLPEEGLKFMVYLQKENIIDESGMPKERFSAEFPKEGPSILRIQQVVRGDSAAYFCASSPTGGTGANVLTFGAGSRLTVL.